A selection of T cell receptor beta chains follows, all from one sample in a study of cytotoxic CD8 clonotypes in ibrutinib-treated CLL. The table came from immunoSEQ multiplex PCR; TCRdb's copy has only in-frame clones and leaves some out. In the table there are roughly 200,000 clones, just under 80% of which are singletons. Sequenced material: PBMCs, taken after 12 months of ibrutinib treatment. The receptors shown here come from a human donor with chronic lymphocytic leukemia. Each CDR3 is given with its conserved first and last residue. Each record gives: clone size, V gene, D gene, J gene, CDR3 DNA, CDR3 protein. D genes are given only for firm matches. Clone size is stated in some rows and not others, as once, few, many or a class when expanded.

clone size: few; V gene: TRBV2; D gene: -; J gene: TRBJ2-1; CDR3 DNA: TGTGCCAGCAACGGACAGCACAATGAGCAGTTCTTC; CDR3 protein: CASNGQHNEQFF
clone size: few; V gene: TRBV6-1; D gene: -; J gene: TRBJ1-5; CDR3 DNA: TGTGCCAGCAGTGAGTCAGGATATAGCAATCAGCCCCAGCATTTT; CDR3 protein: CASSESGYSNQPQHF
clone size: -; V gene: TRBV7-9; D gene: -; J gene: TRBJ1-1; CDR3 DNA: TGTGCCAGCAGCTTGGGGACAAAGAACACTGAAGCTTTCTTT; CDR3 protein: CASSLGTKNTEAFF
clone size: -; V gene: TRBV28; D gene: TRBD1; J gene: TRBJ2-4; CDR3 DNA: TGTGCCAGCCTCGACAGGGGGAAGCCCAAAAACATTCAGTACTTC; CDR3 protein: CASLDRGKPKNIQYF
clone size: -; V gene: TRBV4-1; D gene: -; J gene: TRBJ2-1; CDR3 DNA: TGCGCCAGCAGCCAGTCGGAGACTTTATACAATGAGCAGTTCTTC; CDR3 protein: CASSQSETLYNEQFF
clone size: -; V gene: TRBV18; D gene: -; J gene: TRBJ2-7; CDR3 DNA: TGTGCCAGCTCCAGACAGGACTACGAGCAGTACTTC; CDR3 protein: CASSRQDYEQYF
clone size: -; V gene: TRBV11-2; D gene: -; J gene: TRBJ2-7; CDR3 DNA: TGTGCCAGCAGCCCAGCCGGGCGGCCCAGCTCCTACGAGCAGTACTTC; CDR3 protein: CASSPAGRPSSYEQYF
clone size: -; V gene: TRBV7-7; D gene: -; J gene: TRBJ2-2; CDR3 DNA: TGTGCTAGCAGCTTAGAGGCTGGCGGGGAGCTGTTTTTT; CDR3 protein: CASSLEAGGELFF
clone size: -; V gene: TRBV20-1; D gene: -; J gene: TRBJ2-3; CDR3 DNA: TGCAGTGCCCCCCGGGGCGGGACAATTTATTTT; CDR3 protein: CSAPRGGTIYF
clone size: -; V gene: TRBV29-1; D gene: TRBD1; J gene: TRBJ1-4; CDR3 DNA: TGCAGCGTTGGGATGACAGGGTCCGAAAAACTGTTTTTT; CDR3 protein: CSVGMTGSEKLFF
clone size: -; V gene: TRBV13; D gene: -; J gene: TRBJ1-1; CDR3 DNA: TGTGCCAGCAGCGGGCAGGGGAACACTGAAGCTTTCTTT; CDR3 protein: CASSGQGNTEAFF
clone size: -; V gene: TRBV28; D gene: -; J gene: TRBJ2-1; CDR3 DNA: TGTGCCATTTCCGGGACTCCATACAATGAGCAGTTCTTC; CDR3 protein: CAISGTPYNEQFF
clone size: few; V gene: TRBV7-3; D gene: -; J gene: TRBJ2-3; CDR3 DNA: TGTGCCAGCAGCTTAGAGGGGTCCAGCACAGATACGCAGTATTTT; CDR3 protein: CASSLEGSSTDTQYF
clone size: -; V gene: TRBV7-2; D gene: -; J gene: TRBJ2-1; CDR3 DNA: TGTGCCAGCAGCTTTTCGGTTGGGGTGAATGAGCAGTTCTTC; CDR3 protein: CASSFSVGVNEQFF
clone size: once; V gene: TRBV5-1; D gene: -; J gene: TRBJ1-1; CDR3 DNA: TGCGCCAGCAGGTCAGGCAGAGAGAACACTGAAGCTTTCTTT; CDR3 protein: CASRSGRENTEAFF
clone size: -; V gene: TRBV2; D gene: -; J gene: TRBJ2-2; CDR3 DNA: TGTGCCAGCACTCCGTCCAGCGGCGCGAACACCGGGGAGCTGTTTTTT; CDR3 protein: CASTPSSGANTGELFF
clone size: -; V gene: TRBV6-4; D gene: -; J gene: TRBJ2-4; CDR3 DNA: TGTGCCAGCAAGCGTACGAAAGCCAAAAACATTCAGTACTTC; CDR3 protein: CASKRTKAKNIQYF
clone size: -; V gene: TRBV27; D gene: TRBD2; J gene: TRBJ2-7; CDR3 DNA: TGTGCCAGCAGTTCCGCCCTAGCGGGAGCCCACGAGCAGTACTTC; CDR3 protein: CASSSALAGAHEQYF
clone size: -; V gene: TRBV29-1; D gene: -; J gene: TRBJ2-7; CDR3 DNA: TGCAGCGTTTTAGGCCGCCGCTCCTACGAGCAGTACTTC; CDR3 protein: CSVLGRRSYEQYF
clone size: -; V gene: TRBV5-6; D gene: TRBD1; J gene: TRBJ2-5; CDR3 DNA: TGTGCCAGCAGCTCCGGACAGGGTGGGGGAAGTGGGACCCAGTACTTC; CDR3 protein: CASSSGQGGGSGTQYF
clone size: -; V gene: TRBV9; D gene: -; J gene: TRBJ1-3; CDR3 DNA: TGTGCCAGCAGCGACTCCTCTGGAAACACCATATATTTT; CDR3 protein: CASSDSSGNTIYF
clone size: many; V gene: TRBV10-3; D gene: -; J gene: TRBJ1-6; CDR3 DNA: TGTGCCATCAGTCCCACAGGGCGGGATTCACCCCTCCACTTT; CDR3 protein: CAISPTGRDSPLHF
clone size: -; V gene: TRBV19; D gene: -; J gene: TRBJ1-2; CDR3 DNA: TGTGCCAGTAGAGGGAGTGGTCGGACGGTACCCTTTAACTATGGCTACACCTTC; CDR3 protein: CASRGSGRTVPFNYGYTF
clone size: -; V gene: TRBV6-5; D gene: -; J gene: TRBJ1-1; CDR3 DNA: TGTGCCAGCAGTCCTACAGGGTCGAACACTGAAGCTTTCTTT; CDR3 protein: CASSPTGSNTEAFF
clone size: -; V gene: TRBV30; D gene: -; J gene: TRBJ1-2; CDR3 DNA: TGTGCCTGGAGGCTACCGACAGGATCGGGTCGTGGCTACACCTTC; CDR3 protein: CAWRLPTGSGRGYTF
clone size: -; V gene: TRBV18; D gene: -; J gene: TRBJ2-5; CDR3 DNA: TGTGCCAGCTCACCACCGGTGACGCAAGAGACCCAGTACTTC; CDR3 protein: CASSPPVTQETQYF
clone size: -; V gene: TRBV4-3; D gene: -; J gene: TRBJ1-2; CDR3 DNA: TGCGCCAGCAGCCAAGAAGTAGCCCTCTATGGCTACACCTTC; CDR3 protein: CASSQEVALYGYTF
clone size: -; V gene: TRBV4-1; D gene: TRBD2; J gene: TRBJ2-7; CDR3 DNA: TGCGCCAGCAGCCAAGGAATAGATAGCGGGAGGGTCCACGAGCAGTACTTC; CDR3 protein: CASSQGIDSGRVHEQYF
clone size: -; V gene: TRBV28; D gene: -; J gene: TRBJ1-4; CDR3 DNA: TGTGCCAGCAGTTGGTACAGGCTCGGTAATGAAAAACTGTTTTTT; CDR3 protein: CASSWYRLGNEKLFF
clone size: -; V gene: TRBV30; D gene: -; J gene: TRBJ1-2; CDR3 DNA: TGTGCCTGGAATGTGGCAGCTTCTGGCTACACCTTC; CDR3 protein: CAWNVAASGYTF
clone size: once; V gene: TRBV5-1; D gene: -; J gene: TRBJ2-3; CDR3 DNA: TGCGCCAGCAGCTTAGGTGAAGGGGGCACAGATACGCAGTATTTT; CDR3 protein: CASSLGEGGTDTQYF
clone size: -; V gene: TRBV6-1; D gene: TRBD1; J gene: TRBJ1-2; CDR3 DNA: TGTGCCAGCAGTCCGCAACAGGGGTCCAGCTATGGCTACACCTTC; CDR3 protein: CASSPQQGSSYGYTF
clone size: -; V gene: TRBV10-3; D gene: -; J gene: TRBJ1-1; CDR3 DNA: TGTGCCATCAGTGTTGGGGGGGGAAGGGTATACACTGAAGCTTTCTTT; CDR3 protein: CAISVGGGRVYTEAFF
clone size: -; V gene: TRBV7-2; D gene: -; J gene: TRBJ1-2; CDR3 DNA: TGTGCCAGCAGCCGGGAGGCGTCAGCTAACTATGGCTACACCTTC; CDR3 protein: CASSREASANYGYTF
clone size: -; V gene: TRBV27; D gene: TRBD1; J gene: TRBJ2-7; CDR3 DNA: TGTGCCAGCAGTTTACAGGGGGCCCACGAGCAGTACTTC; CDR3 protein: CASSLQGAHEQYF
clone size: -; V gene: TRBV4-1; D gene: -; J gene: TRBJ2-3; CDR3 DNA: TGCGCCAGCAGCCAAGATGAGGGGGGTAGCACAGATACGCAGTATTTT; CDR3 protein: CASSQDEGGSTDTQYF
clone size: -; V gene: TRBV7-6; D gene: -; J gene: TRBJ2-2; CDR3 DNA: TGTGCCAGCAGCTTAGCGGTTTTCACCGGGGAGCTGTTTTTT; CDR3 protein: CASSLAVFTGELFF
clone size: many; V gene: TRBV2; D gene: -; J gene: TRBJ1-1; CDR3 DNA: TGTGCCAGCAGTGTCACAAGGAACACTGAAGCTTTCTTT; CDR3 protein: CASSVTRNTEAFF
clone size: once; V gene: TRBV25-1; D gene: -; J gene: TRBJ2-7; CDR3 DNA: TGTGCCAGCAGTGAACGCGGGGACTCCTACGAGCAGTACTTC; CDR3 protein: CASSERGDSYEQYF
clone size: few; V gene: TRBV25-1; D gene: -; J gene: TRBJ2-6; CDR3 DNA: TGTGCCAGCAGTGAAGTGGGACGGATCTCTGGGGCCAACGTCCTGACTTTC; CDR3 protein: CASSEVGRISGANVLTF
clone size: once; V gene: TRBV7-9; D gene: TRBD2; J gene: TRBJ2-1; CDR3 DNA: TGTGCCAGCGGGACTAGCGGTTACAATGAGCAGTTCTTC; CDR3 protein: CASGTSGYNEQFF
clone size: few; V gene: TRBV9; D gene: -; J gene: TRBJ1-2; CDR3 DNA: TGTGCCAGCAGCTCACAGGGAGGTGGCTACACCTTC; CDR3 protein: CASSSQGGGYTF
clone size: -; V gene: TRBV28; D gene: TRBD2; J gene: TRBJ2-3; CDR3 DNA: TGTGCCAGCAGTTTTAGCGGGAGACGCACAGATACGCAGTATTTT; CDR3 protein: CASSFSGRRTDTQYF
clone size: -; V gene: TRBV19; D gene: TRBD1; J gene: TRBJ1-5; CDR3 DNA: TGTGCCAGTAGTACGAACGGACAGGCGAAGCCCCAGCATTTT; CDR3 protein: CASSTNGQAKPQHF
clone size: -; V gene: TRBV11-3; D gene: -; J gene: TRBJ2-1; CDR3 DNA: TGTGCCAGCAGCTTAGGCCGAGGGCAGGTGTACAATGAGCAGTTCTTC; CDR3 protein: CASSLGRGQVYNEQFF
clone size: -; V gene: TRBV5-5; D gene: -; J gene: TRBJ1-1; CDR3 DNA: TGTGCCAGCAGCGCCGGGACCGGGGCTTTCTTT; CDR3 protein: CASSAGTGAFF
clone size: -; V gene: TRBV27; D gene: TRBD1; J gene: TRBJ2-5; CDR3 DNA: TGTGCCAGCAGTTGGACAGGGTACGGGGAGACCCAGTACTTC; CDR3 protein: CASSWTGYGETQYF